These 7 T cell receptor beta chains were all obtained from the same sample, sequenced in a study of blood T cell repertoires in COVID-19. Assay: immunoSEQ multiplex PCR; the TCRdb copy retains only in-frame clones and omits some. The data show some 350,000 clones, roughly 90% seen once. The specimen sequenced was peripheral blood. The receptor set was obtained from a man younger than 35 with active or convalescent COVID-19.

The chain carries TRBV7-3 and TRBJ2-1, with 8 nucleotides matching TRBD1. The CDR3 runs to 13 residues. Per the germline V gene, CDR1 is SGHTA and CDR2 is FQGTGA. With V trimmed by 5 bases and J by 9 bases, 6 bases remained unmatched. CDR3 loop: CASSQRQGSEQFF. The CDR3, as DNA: TGTGCCAGCAGCCAACGACAGGGGAGTGAGCAGTTCTTC.

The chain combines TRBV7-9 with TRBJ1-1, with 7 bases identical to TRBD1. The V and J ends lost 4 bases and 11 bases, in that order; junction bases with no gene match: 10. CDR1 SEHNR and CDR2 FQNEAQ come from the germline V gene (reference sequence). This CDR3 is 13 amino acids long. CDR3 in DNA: TGTGCCAGCAGCTGGGGACAGTCAGATGGGGCTTTCTTT. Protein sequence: CASSWGQSDGAFF.

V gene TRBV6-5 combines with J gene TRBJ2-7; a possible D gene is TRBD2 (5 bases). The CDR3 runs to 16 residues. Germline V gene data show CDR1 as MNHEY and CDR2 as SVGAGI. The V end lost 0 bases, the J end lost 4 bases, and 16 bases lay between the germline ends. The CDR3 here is CASSYSAGPSLYEQYF. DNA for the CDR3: TGTGCCAGCAGTTACTCGGCGGGTCCCTCCTTGTACGAGCAGTACTTC.

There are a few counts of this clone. The CDR3 DNA reads TGTGCCAGTAGATCCGGGACAGGGGGAAACACCATATATTTT. This codes for CASRSGTGGNTIYF. V is TRBV19 and J is TRBJ1-3; TRBD1 matches 9 bases. CDR1 is LNHDA and CDR2 is SQIVND in the germline V gene (reference sequence). The CDR3 sequence is 14 residues long. V shed 6 bases, J shed 4 bases, and the junction held 4 bases outside the gene matches.

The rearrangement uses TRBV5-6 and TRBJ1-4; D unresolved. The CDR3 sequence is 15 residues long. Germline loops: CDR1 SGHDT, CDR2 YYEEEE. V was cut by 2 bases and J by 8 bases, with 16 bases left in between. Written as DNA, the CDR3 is TGTGCCAGCAGCTTATTCTCAAGGGAGAGGGAAAAACTGTTTTTT. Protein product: CASSLFSREREKLFF.

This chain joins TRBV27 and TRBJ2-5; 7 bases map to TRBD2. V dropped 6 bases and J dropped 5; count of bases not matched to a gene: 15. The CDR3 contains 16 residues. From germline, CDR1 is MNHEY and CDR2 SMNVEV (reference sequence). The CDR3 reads CASSPRGSRRGETQYF. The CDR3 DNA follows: TGTGCCAGCAGCCCCCGCGGGAGCCGGAGAGGCGAGACCCAGTACTTC.

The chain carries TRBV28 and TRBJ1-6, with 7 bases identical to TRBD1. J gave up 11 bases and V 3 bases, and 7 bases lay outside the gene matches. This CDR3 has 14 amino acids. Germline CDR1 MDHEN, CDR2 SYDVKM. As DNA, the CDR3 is TGTGCCAGCAGTTTGAGGGGGCGTACGACACCCCTCCACTTT. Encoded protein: CASSLRGRTTPLHF.